The next 30 T cell receptor beta chains were all read from a single sample in a study of T cells after yellow fever vaccination. TCRdb re-analysed the 5' RACE reads in MiXCR, keeping a single row per CDR3 protein. The sample contains some 250,000 distinct CDR3 sequences, approximately 3.8% of which appear only once. The sequences come from PBMCs, collected 15 days after the yellow fever booster vaccination. These receptors were collected from a man between 18 and 29 years old who received the YFV17D yellow fever vaccine.

This chain uses TRBV2 with TRBJ2-5; 12 bases fit TRBD2. This CDR3 has 15 residues. After removal of 6 bases from V and 1 base from J, the junction contained 3 bases not matched to a gene. The germline V gene has CDR1 SNHLY and CDR2 FYNNEI. CDR3 sequence reads: CASRPLAGGQETQYF. In nucleotides, the CDR3 is TGTGCCAGCAGACCACTAGCGGGGGGCCAAGAGACCCAGTACTTC.

This clonotype occurred many times. V usage is TRBV20-1 and J usage is TRBJ1-1; the D gene is possibly TRBD1 (6 bases). V dropped 4 bases and J dropped 5 bases, with 17 bases sitting between them. CDR3 length: 14 residues. Germline CDR1 reads DFQATT; CDR2 reads SNEGSKA (reference sequence). The DNA of the CDR3 is TGCAGTGCTAAGCCGGGCGGGGGCCGAACTGAAGCTTTCTTT. It encodes CSAKPGGGRTEAFF.

This clonotype showed up many times. The chain is built from TRBV7-6 and TRBJ1-4; no clear D. V was pared by 1 base and J by 8 bases, with 14 bases between. From germline, CDR1 is SGHVS and CDR2 FNYEAQ. The CDR3 covers 15 residues. CDR3 nucleotide sequence: TGTGCCAGCAGCTTAGGGACGGTAATAGGCGAAAAACTGTTTTTT. This codes for CASSLGTVIGEKLFF.

This clonotype was seen many times. The J gene is TRBJ2-7, the V gene TRBV7-9; D possibly corresponds to TRBD2 (5 bases). CDR3 length: 15 amino acids. Germline CDR1 is SEHNR and CDR2 is FQNEAQ (reference sequence). The V gene lost 0 bases and the J gene lost 2 bases, with 11 bases spanning the gap. Here the CDR3 reads CASSLALAGPYEQYF. CDR3 DNA sequence: TGTGCCAGCAGCTTAGCGTTGGCGGGTCCCTACGAGCAGTACTTC.

This clonotype has a count of ten or more. This sequence joins TRBV7-2 and TRBJ2-3; D perhaps matches TRBD2 (6 bases). This CDR3 is built from 13 residues. V gave up 0 bases and J gave up 5 bases, with 6 bases separating them. Germline values: CDR1 SGHTA, CDR2 FQGNSA. The CDR3 DNA is TGTGCCAGCAGCTTAGCGACTAGAGATACGCAGTATTTT. Translating it yields CASSLATRDTQYF. Variable domain in full (rest from reference TRBV7-2 and TRBJ2-3): GAGVSQSPSNKVTEKGKDVELRCDPISGHTALYWYRQSLGQGLEFLIYFQGNSAPDKSGLPSDRFSAERTGGSVSTLTIQRTQQEDSAVYLCASSLATRDTQYFGPGTRLTVL.

The gene calls are TRBV5-1 and TRBJ2-5; TRBD1 or TRBD2 may be the D gene (5 bases each). V was pared by 3 bases and J by 4 bases, with 10 bases between. In germline, CDR1 is SGHRS, CDR2 YFSETQ. There are 13 residues in the CDR3. CDR3 in DNA: TGCGCCAGCAGCTGGGACCGACCAGAGACCCAGTACTTC. This translates into CASSWDRPETQYF.

This clonotype appeared many times. This chain joins TRBV14 and TRBJ2-1, with TRBD2 identical over 7 bases. Germline V gene lookup returns CDR1 SGHDN and CDR2 FVKESK. V gave up 0 bases and J gave up 4 bases; unmatched junction bases: 9. The CDR3 sequence is 17 residues long. Here the CDR3 reads CASSQEGLGWIYNEQFF. DNA for the CDR3: TGTGCCAGCAGCCAAGAAGGACTAGGGTGGATTTACAATGAGCAGTTCTTC.

This clonotype has a count of ten or more. V is TRBV5-1 and J is TRBJ1-1, with 8 bases identical to TRBD1. The germline gives CDR1 SGHRS, CDR2 YFSETQ. V shed 0 bases, J shed 11 bases, and the junction held 12 bases outside the gene matches. The CDR3 consists of 15 residues. CDR3 DNA: TGCGCCAGCAGCTTGGGGGACAGGCCTCCGCTTAGCGCTTTCTTT. Protein: CASSLGDRPPLSAFF.

Ten or more counts support this clonotype. J is TRBJ2-1 and V is TRBV5-4; TRBD2 aligns across 7 bases. J was trimmed by 6 bases and V by 6 bases; bases with no gene match: 9. CDR3 length equals 14 residues. CDR1 is SGHNT and CDR2 is YYREEE in the germline V gene (reference sequence). The CDR3 DNA sequence: TGTGCCAGCAACTCTGCGGGGGTCTTCAATGAGCAGTTCTTC. Translation gives CASNSAGVFNEQFF.

This clonotype was seen at least ten times. The rearrangement uses TRBV29-1 and TRBJ2-3; D is perhaps TRBD2 (6 bases). Germline CDR1 reads SQVTM; CDR2 reads ANQGSEA. Between the trimmed V and J ends, which lost 4 bases and 9 bases, there was a span of 17 bases. The CDR3 runs 13 residues. The CDR3 reads CSVGRGLGSTQYF. CDR3 sequence (DNA): TGCAGCGTTGGGCGGGGCCTCGGGTCGACGCAGTATTTT.

There are many counts of this clonotype. The chain joins TRBV29-1 to TRBJ2-7; the D gene could be TRBD1 or TRBD2 (6 bases each). Deletions cut 7 bases from V and 2 bases from J, with 15 bases between. CDR3 length equals 13 residues. From germline, CDR1 is SQVTM and CDR2 ANQGSEA. Written as DNA, the CDR3 is TGCAGCGCCCGGGGGCCTGGGGCCTACGAGCAGTACTTC. This translates into CSARGPGAYEQYF.

This clonotype was seen repeatedly, ten times or more. The chain links TRBV20-1 to TRBJ2-1, with 13 bases lining up with TRBD2. Germline loops: CDR1 DFQATT, CDR2 SNEGSKA (reference sequence). The V segment lost 0 bases and the J segment 4 bases; nucleotides outside the gene matches: 6. CDR3 size: 17 residues. CDR3: CSARDPGLAGSYNEQFF. Written as DNA, the CDR3 is TGCAGTGCTAGAGACCCGGGACTAGCGGGGTCATACAATGAGCAGTTCTTC.

This clonotype has more than one count but fewer than ten. The chain is built from TRBV5-4 and TRBJ1-5, with a tentative D call TRBD1 (6 bases). Germline CDR1 and CDR2: SGHNT and YYREEE (reference sequence). The V and J ends lost 2 bases and 4 bases respectively, with 10 bases between them. The CDR3 consists of 14 residues. CDR3 protein: CASSFQGPNQPQHF. In DNA, the CDR3 is TGTGCCAGCAGCTTTCAGGGGCCAAATCAGCCCCAGCATTTT.

This clonotype was seen ten or more times. The V gene is TRBV27, the J gene TRBJ1-1, with a weak D call TRBD1 (6 bases). V was trimmed by 2 bases and J by 4 bases, leaving 14 bases between them. The CDR3 runs 15 residues. The V gene's germline CDR1 is MNHEY and CDR2 SMNVEV (reference sequence). The CDR3 spells CASSLSTGRGTEAFF. Written as DNA, the CDR3 is TGTGCCAGCAGTTTAAGTACAGGGCGGGGCACTGAAGCTTTCTTT.

The chain recombines TRBV10-3 with TRBJ2-5; D is ambiguous. This CDR3 has 13 residues. CDR1 and CDR2 from the germline V gene are ENHRY and SYGVKD. The V gene lost 2 bases and the J gene lost 3 bases, with 7 bases spanning the gap. CDR3 region: CAISERREETQYF. CDR3 DNA sequence: TGTGCCATCAGTGAGAGGCGAGAAGAGACCCAGTACTTC.

At least ten counts were recorded for this clonotype. V and J are TRBV12-3 or TRBV12-4 and TRBJ1-5; TRBD1 matches 9 bases. After removal of 7 bases from V and 4 bases from J, the junction contained 5 bases not matched to a gene. CDR3 length: 14 amino acids. The CDR3 protein is CASNPTGGNQPQHF. The CDR3 DNA is TGTGCCAGCAACCCGACAGGGGGAAATCAGCCCCAGCATTTT.

This clonotype was seen at least ten times. The chain employs TRBV5-1 and TRBJ2-7; TRBD2 aligns across 10 bases. Germline V gene sequence: CDR1 SGHRS, CDR2 YFSETQ. This CDR3 is built from 13 residues. J lost 3 bases, V lost 3 bases, and 0 bases had no gene match. The CDR3 sequence is CASSWTSGYEQYF. The DNA of the CDR3 is TGCGCCAGCAGCTGGACTAGCGGCTACGAGCAGTACTTC.

The sample holds many counts of this clonotype. The V and J genes are TRBV6-2 or TRBV6-3 and TRBJ2-3; 14 nucleotides align to TRBD2. Germline V gene sequence: CDR1 MNHEY, CDR2 SVGEGT. This CDR3 has 17 amino acids. The V and J ends lost 5 bases and 2 bases, in that order; junction bases with no gene match: 6. CDR3 amino acids: CASSDPGLAGDTDTQYF. The CDR3 bases are TGTGCCAGCAGTGACCCGGGACTAGCGGGGGACACAGATACGCAGTATTTT.

In its sample, this clonotype was seen a few times. This chain links TRBV12-3 or TRBV12-4 with TRBJ2-7; D remains unclear. Between the trimmed V and J ends, which lost 1 base and 7 bases, there was a span of 11 bases. The CDR3 is 13 amino acids. CDR3 sequence (DNA): TGTGCCAGCAGTTTAGGGGGTACGTCGGAGCAGTACGTC. Residues: CASSLGGTSEQYV.

This clonotype showed up many times. This chain joins TRBV7-3 and TRBJ1-1; D not resolved. In germline, CDR1 is SGHTA, CDR2 FQGTGA. The CDR3 consists of 15 residues. The germline V and J ends were trimmed by 5 bases and 5 bases, with 18 bases remaining between them. CDR3 nucleotide sequence: TGTGCCAGCAGCCCACCCGGATCTACGGGGACTGAAGCTTTCTTT. This gives the protein CASSPPGSTGTEAFF.

This clonotype was picked up many times. The chain couples TRBV27 to TRBJ2-1; D gene ambiguous. Germline V gene sequence: CDR1 MNHEY, CDR2 SMNVEV (reference sequence). The germline V and J ends were trimmed by 8 bases and 2 bases, with 16 bases remaining between them. The CDR3 covers 15 residues. For the CDR3, the DNA is TGTGCCAGCCTTGTTTGGCCAAATACCTACAATGAGCAGTTCTTC. It specifies CASLVWPNTYNEQFF.

The V gene is TRBV29-1, the J gene TRBJ1-1, with 8 bases matching TRBD1. Germline loops: CDR1 SQVTM, CDR2 ANQGSEA. The CDR3 contains 12 residues. The V and J ends lost 6 bases and 6 bases, in that order; junction bases with no gene match: 6. The CDR3 loop reads CSVEDREAEAFF. The CDR3 DNA follows: TGCAGCGTCGAGGACAGGGAGGCTGAAGCTTTCTTT.

This clonotype has a count of ten or more. V gene TRBV7-2 combines with J gene TRBJ1-2, with a possible D match to TRBD1 (5 bases). Germline V gene lookup returns CDR1 SGHTA and CDR2 FQGNSA. The CDR3 loop spans 15 amino acids. Trimming took off 1 base at V and 5 bases at J, with 14 bases between the two ends. CDR3 sequence (DNA): TGTGCCAGCAGCTTAGAGTATGGGGGAGGATATGGCTACACCTTC. It yields the protein CASSLEYGGGYGYTF. Filled out from reference TRBV7-2 and TRBJ1-2, the complete variable domain reads GAGVSQSPSNKVTEKGKDVELRCDPISGHTALYWYRQSLGQGLEFLIYFQGNSAPDKSGLPSDRFSAERTGGSVSTLTIQRTQQEDSAVYLCASSLEYGGGYGYTFGSGTRLTVV.

The chain uses TRBV28 and TRBJ2-1; D possibly corresponds to TRBD2 (5 bases). V shed 10 bases and J shed 8 bases, with 18 bases lying between them. Germline CDR1 MDHEN, CDR2 SYDVKM. This CDR3 has 13 residues. The CDR3 nucleotides are TGTGCCATCTCGCGAGGGTTTCGCGATGAGCAGTTCTTC. Protein: CAISRGFRDEQFF.

Remarks on this clonotype: This may come from a read error, since a much larger clone is one base off. This chain connects TRBV5-1 to TRBJ1-2; D may be TRBD1 (5 bases). The CDR3 spans 13 residues. V lost 0 bases, J lost 6 bases, and 9 bases lay in between. The germline V gene has CDR1 SGHRS and CDR2 YFSETQ. This chain's CDR3 is CASSLVGAHGYTF. CDR3 sequence (DNA): TGCGCCAGCAGCTTGGTAGGGGCGCATGGCTACACCTTC. Filled out from reference TRBV5-1 and TRBJ1-2, the complete variable domain reads KAGVTQTPRYLIKTRGQQVTLSCSPISGHRSVSWYQQTPGQGLQFLFEYFSETQRNKGNFPGRFSGRQFSNSRSEMNVSTLELGDSALYLCASSLVGAHGYTFGSGTRLTVV.

The table lists this clonotype with many counts. The genes are TRBV6-5 and TRBJ1-6; 7 bases agree with TRBD1. V lost 0 bases to trimming and J lost 6 bases; unmatched junction nucleotides: 5. Germline values: CDR1 MNHEY, CDR2 SVGAGI. CDR3 length: 16 amino acids. Written as DNA, the CDR3 is TGTGCCAGCAGTTACTCGTCGGGACAGCCTAATTCACCCCTCCACTTT. This gives the protein CASSYSSGQPNSPLHF.

This clonotype was picked up a small number of times. The chain couples TRBV20-1 to TRBJ2-5; D might be TRBD1 (6 bases). Germline V gene sequence: CDR1 DFQATT, CDR2 SNEGSKA (reference sequence). The V end lost 0 bases, the J end lost 5 bases, and 10 bases lay between the germline ends. The CDR3 spans 13 residues. CDR3 sequence reads: CSARDDRMETQYF. As DNA, the CDR3 is TGCAGTGCTAGAGATGACAGGATGGAGACCCAGTACTTC.

This rearrangement joins TRBV30 to TRBJ1-3; D may be TRBD1 (6 bases). CDR1 GTSNPN and CDR2 SVGIG come from the germline V gene (reference sequence). The CDR3 is made up of 14 amino acids. V was pared by 5 bases and J by 4 bases, with 15 bases between. The CDR3 reads CAWAGGQFGNTIYF. DNA for the CDR3: TGTGCCTGGGCCGGAGGACAGTTCGGAAACACCATATATTTT.

Details on this clonotype: This may arise from a read error, as a much more abundant clone is one base away. CDR3 loop: CASSPGIGTEAFF. CDR3 sequence (DNA): TGTGCCAGCAGCCCGGGTATCGGGACTGAAGCTTTCTTT. The rearrangement uses TRBV7-2 and TRBJ1-1; D is unresolved. Germline-derived CDR1 and CDR2 are SGHTA and FQGNSA. This CDR3 is 13 amino acids long. Trimming cost V 5 bases and J 5 bases, with 12 bases left between them.

This clonotype was picked up many times. The CDR3 region is CASRELPGQGTDTQYF. CDR3 in DNA: TGCGCCAGCAGGGAGTTACCGGGACAGGGCACAGATACGCAGTATTTT. The chain recombines TRBV4-1 with TRBJ2-3, with TRBD1 matching 8 bases. Germline V gene sequence: CDR1 MGHRA, CDR2 YSYEKL. CDR3 length: 16 amino acids. J lost 1 base, V lost 6 bases, and 9 bases had no gene match.